Reported below is one T cell receptor (beta chain). The antigen this receptor binds is unknown. One base away there is no much larger clone; base qualities are not given. The sample belongs to a study of blood T cell repertoires in COVID-19 (dated by TCRdb to about 2020). Background on the whole study: Collaborator samples came from the United States, Italy and Spain and covered acute and convalescent phases of COVID-19. Subjects who had been exposed to COVID-19, were actively infected with it, or had recovered from it provided the deeply sampled blood TCRbeta repertoires that made up the dataset. A de-identified subject ID, COVID-19 status, age in years and sex were almost always included in the sample metadata. Where available, HLA class I and class II types were taken from metadata supplied by the sample provider and were not determined by assay-based typing. A freely available public database, intended as a resource for researchers studying the immune response to SARS-CoV-2, is where the repertoires were released. The material from the prospective study consisted of cDNA or gDNA derived from T cells, B-cell-depleted T cells, or PBMCs. The samples were drawn from two sources: the first 160 participants of the ongoing ImmuneRACE study, and 1,000 to 1,500 subjects contributed by 6 global collaborators.

The CDR3 has 11 amino acids, counting the end cysteine and phenylalanine. Only the CDR3 part of the read is kept: 33 bases, read in frame from the first base. From the germline V gene, CDR1 is MDHEN and CDR2 is SYDVKM. A distance of 9 bases separates the germline ends of V and J, which lose 3 bases and 12 bases respectively. The immunoSEQ Assay, a bias-controlled multiplex PCR, was used to amplify TCRbeta CDR3 regions from genomic DNA. In the original analysis: The number of nucleated cells in each sample was estimated by amplification of reference gene primers within the assay. To quantify the absolute abundance of each unique TCRbeta CDR3 rearrangement, sequence reads were collapsed and filtered. For each sample, productive Simpson clonality was calculated as the square root of Simpson's diversity index across productive rearrangements. Held by TCRdb, this immuneACCESS table contains in-frame sequences only and omits some clones. Under half of the omission traces to an unresolved V gene where checked; the cause of the rest is unknown. D and trimming come from the DNA, and the V and J calls and clone size come from that table. For this sample the table gives 250,000 to 300,000 clones, of which roughly 87% were detected only once. The top ten hold just under 1% of the sample.

Enrolling through a virtual design, the prospective study's participants ranged in age from roughly 18 to 95 years and lived across more than 20 United States geographic areas. In the prospective study, participants were assigned to cohorts based on the clinical history participants reported in a screening survey and a study questionnaire. ImmuneRACE Cohort 3 recovered participants were defined by two consecutive negative NP/OP PCR tests, healthcare professional clearance, or symptom resolution. Mobile phlebotomists in the prospective study collected whole blood, serum and a nasopharyngeal or oropharyngeal swab from every participant. Participants in the prospective study had the option to provide additional blood draws and questionnaires over a roughly 2-month period. Blood samples from the prospective study were shipped frozen or at room temperature prior to DNA extraction. Points the paper makes about the study in general: The quantity of clinical and demographic metadata differed by source and by participant and was supplied without curation.

The sample consisted of PBMCs or T cells enriched from blood (not recorded which). This chain joins TRBV28 to TRBJ2-1, with no confident D gene call. The receptor was isolated from a woman aged 25 to 45 who had recovered from COVID-19. This receptor has the CDR3 CASSFGQRQFF. At the DNA level, the sequence is TGTGCCAGCAGTTTTGGGCAGAGGCAGTTCTTC.